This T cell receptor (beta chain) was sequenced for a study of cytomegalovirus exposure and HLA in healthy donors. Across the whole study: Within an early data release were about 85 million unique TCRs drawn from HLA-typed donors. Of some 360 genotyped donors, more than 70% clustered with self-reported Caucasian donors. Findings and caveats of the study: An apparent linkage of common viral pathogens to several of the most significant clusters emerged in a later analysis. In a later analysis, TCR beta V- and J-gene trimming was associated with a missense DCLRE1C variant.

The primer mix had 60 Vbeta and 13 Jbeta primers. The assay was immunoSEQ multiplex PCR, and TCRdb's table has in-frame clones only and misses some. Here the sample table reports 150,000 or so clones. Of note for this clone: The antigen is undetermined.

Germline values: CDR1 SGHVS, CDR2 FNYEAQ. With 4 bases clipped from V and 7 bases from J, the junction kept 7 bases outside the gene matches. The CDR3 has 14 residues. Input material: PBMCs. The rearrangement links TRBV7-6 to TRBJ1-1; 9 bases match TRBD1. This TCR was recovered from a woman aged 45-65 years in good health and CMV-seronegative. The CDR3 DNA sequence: TGTGCCAGCAGCTCGAAGACAGGGGGGAATGAAGCTTTCTTT. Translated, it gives CASSSKTGGNEAFF.